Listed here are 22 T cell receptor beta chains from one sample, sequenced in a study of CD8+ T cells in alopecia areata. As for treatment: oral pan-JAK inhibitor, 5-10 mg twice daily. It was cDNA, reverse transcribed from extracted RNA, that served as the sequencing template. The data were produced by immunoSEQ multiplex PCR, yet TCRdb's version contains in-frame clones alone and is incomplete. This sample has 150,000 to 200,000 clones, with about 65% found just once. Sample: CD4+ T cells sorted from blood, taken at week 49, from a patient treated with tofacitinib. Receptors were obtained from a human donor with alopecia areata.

This CDR3 reads CASSYSFGAGNQPQHF. The DNA of the CDR3 is TGTGCCAGCAGTTACTCCTTCGGGGCGGGCAATCAGCCCCAGCATTTT. The chain has TRBV6-6 and TRBJ1-5, with D perhaps TRBD1 (5 bases). CDR1 and CDR2 (germline): MNHNY, SVGAGI (reference sequence). The CDR3 is made up of 16 amino acids. V was pared by 0 bases and J by 2 bases, with 11 bases between.

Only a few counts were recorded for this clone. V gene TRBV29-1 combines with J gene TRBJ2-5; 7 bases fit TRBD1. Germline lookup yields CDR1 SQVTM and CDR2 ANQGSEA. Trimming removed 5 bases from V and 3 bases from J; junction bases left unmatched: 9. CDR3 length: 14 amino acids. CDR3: CSVLKGANKETQYF. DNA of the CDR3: TGCAGCGTTTTAAAGGGGGCGAACAAAGAGACCCAGTACTTC. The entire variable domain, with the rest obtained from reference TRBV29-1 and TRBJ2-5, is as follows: SAVISQKPSRDICQRGTSLTIQCQVDSQVTMMFWYRQQPGQSLTLIATANQGSEATYESGFVIDKFPISRPNLTFSTLTVSNMSPEDSSIYLCSVLKGANKETQYFGPGTRLLVL.

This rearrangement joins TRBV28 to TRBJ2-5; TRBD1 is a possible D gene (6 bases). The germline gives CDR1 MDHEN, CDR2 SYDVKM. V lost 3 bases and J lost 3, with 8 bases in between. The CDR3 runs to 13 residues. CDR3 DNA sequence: TGTGCCAGCAGTTTGCCAGGGGAAGAGACCCAGTACTTC. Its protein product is CASSLPGEETQYF. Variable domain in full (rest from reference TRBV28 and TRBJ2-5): DVKVTQSSRYLVKRTGEKVFLECVQDMDHENMFWYRQDPGLGLRLIYFSYDVKMKEKGDIPEGYSVSREKKERFSLILESASTNQTSMYLCASSLPGEETQYFGPGTRLLVL.

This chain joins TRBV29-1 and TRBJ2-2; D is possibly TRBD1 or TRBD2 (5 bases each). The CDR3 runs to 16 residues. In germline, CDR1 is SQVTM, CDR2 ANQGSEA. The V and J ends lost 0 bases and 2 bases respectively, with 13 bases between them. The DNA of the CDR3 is TGCAGCGTTGAAGATTTAGAGGGGCCCAACACCGGGGAGCTGTTTTTT. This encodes CSVEDLEGPNTGELFF.

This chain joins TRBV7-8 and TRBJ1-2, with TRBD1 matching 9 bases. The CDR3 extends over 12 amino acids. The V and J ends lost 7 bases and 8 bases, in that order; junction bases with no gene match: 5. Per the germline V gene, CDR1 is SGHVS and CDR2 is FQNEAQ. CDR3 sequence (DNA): TGTGCCAGCACCAGGGACAGGGAGGGCTACACCTTC. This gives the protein CASTRDREGYTF.

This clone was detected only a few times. CDR3 residues: CSVGLGAGTEAFF. As DNA, the CDR3 is TGCAGCGTTGGTCTGGGGGCCGGCACTGAAGCTTTCTTT. V gene TRBV29-1 combines with J gene TRBJ1-1; possibly TRBD1 for D (6 bases). The V gene lost 4 bases and the J gene lost 4 bases, with 13 bases spanning the gap. From germline, CDR1 is SQVTM and CDR2 ANQGSEA. This CDR3 is built from 13 residues.

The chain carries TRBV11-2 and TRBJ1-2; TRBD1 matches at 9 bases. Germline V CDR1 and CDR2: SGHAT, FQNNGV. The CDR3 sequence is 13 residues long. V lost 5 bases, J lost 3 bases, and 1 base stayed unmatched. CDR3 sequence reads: CASSRQGDYGYTF. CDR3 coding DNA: TGTGCCAGCAGCCGACAGGGGGACTATGGCTACACCTTC.

The CDR3 DNA follows: TGTGCCAGCAGCTTATTGGAGACCCAGTACTTC. This translates into CASSLLETQYF. The chain joins TRBV11-2 to TRBJ2-5; D call uncertain. The length of the CDR3 is 11 residues. Trimming removed 2 bases from V and 5 bases from J, with 3 bases in between. Germline V lookup: CDR1 SGHAT, CDR2 FQNNGV.

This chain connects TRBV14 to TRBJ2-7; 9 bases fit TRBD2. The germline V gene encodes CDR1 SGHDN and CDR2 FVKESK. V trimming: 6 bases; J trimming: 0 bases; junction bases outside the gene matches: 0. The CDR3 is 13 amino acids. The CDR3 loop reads CASRTSGSYEQYF. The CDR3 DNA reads TGTGCCAGCAGGACTAGCGGCTCCTACGAGCAGTACTTC.

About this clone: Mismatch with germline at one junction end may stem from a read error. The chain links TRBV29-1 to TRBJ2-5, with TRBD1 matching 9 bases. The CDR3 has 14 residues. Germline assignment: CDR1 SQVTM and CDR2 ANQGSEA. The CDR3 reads CSVGDRAIEETQYF. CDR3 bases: TGCAGCGTCGGGGACAGGGCGATTGAGGAGACCCAATACTTC.

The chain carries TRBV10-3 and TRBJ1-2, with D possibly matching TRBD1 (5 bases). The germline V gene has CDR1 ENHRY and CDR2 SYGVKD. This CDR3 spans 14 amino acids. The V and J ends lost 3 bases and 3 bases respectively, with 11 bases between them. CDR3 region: CAISDRALDYGYTF. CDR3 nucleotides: TGTGCCATCAGTGACAGGGCACTCGACTATGGCTACACCTTC.

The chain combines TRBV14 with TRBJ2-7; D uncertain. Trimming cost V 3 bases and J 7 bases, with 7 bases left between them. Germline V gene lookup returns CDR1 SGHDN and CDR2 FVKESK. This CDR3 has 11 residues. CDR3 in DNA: TGTGCCAGCAGCCATTCGAGGGAGCAGTACTTC. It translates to CASSHSREQYF.

The CDR3 loop is CSARVGDTQYF. The DNA for the CDR3 is TGCAGTGCCCGGGTCGGAGATACGCAGTATTTT. The V call is TRBV20-1, the J call TRBJ2-3; D gene uncertain. Germline-derived CDR1 and CDR2 are DFQATT and SNEGSKA (reference sequence). The germline V and J ends were trimmed by 6 bases and 5 bases, with 9 bases remaining between them. The CDR3 covers 11 residues.

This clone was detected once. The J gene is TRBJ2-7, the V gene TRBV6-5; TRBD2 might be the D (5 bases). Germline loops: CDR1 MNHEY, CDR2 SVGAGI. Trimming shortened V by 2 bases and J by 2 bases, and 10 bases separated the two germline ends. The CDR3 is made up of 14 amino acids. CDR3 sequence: CASSYEKAAYEQYF. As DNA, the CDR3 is TGTGCCAGCAGTTACGAAAAAGCGGCCTACGAGCAGTACTTC.

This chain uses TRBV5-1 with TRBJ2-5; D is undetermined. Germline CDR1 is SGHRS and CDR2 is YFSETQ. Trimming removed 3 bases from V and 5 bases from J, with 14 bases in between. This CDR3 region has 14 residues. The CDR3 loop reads CASSSPSTWETQYF. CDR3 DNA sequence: TGCGCCAGCAGCTCGCCCTCGACCTGGGAGACCCAGTACTTC.

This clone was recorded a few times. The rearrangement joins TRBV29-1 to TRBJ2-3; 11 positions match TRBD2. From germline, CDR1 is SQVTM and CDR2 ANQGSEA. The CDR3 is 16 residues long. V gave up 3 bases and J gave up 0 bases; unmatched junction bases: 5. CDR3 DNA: TGCAGCGTTGACAGTAGACTAGCGGGGAGCACAGATACGCAGTATTTT. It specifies CSVDSRLAGSTDTQYF.

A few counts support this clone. The DNA for the CDR3 is TGTGCCAGCAGCCTAGCGGGGGCGGACACCGGGGAGCTGTTTTTT. It is translated as CASSLAGADTGELFF. This chain uses TRBV2 with TRBJ2-2, with TRBD2 identical over 10 bases. The ends lost 6 bases at V and 3 bases at J; junction bases unmatched: 4. The CDR3 runs 15 residues. Germline V gene lookup returns CDR1 SNHLY and CDR2 FYNNEI.

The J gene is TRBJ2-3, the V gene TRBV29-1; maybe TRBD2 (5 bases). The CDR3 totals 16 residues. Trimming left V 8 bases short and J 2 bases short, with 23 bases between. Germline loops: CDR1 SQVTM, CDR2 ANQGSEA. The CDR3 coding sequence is TGCAGCACAAGGAGCGGCCCCCATGGGTACACAGATACGCAGTATTTT. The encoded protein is CSTRSGPHGYTDTQYF.

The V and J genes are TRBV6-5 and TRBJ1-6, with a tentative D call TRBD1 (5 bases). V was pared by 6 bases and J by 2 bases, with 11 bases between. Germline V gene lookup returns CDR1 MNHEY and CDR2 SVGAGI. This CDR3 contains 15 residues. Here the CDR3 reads CASSRQNTYNSPLHF. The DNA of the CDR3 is TGTGCCAGCAGCCGACAGAATACCTATAATTCACCCCTCCACTTT.

DNA of the CDR3: TGTGCCAGCAGCTCTGGAGGGTGGTTGCCCCAGCATTTT. Amino acids: CASSSGGWLPQHF. This chain links TRBV28 with TRBJ1-5, with unresolved D. This CDR3 contains 13 residues. In germline, CDR1 is MDHEN, CDR2 SYDVKM. Trimming pared 6 bases from V and 9 bases from J, leaving 15 bases between.

CDR3 nucleotide sequence: TGTGCCAGCAGCGCTTCCGGGACAGGGCTTGGCTACACCTTC. Amino acid sequence: CASSASGTGLGYTF. This sequence joins TRBV7-9 and TRBJ1-2, with TRBD1 matching 9 bases. Losses at the gene ends were 5 bases for V and 7 bases for J; bases not matched to a gene: 8. This CDR3 has 14 amino acids. Germline V gives CDR1 SEHNR, CDR2 FQNEAQ (reference sequence).

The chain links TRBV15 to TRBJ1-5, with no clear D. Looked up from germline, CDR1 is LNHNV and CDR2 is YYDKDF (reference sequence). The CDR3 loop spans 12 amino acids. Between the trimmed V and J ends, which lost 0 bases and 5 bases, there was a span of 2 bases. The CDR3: CATSRDYQPQHF. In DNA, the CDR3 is TGTGCCACCAGCAGAGATTATCAGCCCCAGCATTTT.